This TCR beta chain was profiled in a study of blood T cell repertoires in COVID-19. Across the study: The samples span acute and convalescent COVID-19 from the United States, Italy and Spain. The cDNA or gDNA used as material had been derived from T cells, B-cell-depleted T cells, or PBMCs.

In the authors' workflow: Amplifying reference gene primers gave estimates of nucleated cell counts. Assay: immunoSEQ multiplex PCR; the TCRdb copy retains only in-frame clones and omits some. That table furnishes V, J and clone size, whereas the DNA furnished D and trimming. Of fewer than 300,000 clones detected, more than 70% appear once; the ten largest clones hold less than 4%. The specimen sequenced was peripheral blood. This TCR derives from a woman in her late teens or twenties with acute or convalescent COVID-19.

The CDR3 sequence: CAGRGTSDNQPQHF. DNA for the CDR3: TGTGCCGGTCGCGGGACTTCGGACAATCAGCCCCAGCATTTT. This chain uses TRBV24-1 with TRBJ1-5, with a tentative D call TRBD1 (5 bases). V lost 12 bases and J 3 bases, leaving 17 bases between the germline ends. Germline V lookup: CDR1 KGHDR, CDR2 SFDVKD. The CDR3 sequence is 14 residues long.